These 24 T cell receptor beta chains came from one sample sequenced in a study of blood T cell repertoires in COVID-19 (dated by TCRdb to the early 2020s). The library relied on the immunoSEQ multiplex PCR assay. TCRdb holds this immuneACCESS table with in-frame rearrangements only. Some clones are missing; in checked studies, unresolved V genes explain under half, and the rest has no known cause. In all, the sample holds roughly 250,000 clones, and around 85% of those were seen once. 0.87% of the sample is taken by the ten largest. The specimen was peripheral blood. The receptors were sampled from a human donor with COVID-19, enrolled during active disease. The donor label of this sample is uncertain.

This chain links TRBV27 with TRBJ2-7; 11 bases map to TRBD2. From germline, CDR1 is MNHEY and CDR2 SMNVEV (reference sequence). V was pared by 7 bases and J by 4 bases, with 6 bases of the junction left unmatched. CDR3 length equals 14 residues. The CDR3 sequence is CASTRTSGHYEQYF. As DNA, the CDR3 is TGTGCCAGCACCCGGACTAGCGGGCATTACGAGCAGTACTTC.

The V and J genes are TRBV5-1 and TRBJ1-6; possibly TRBD1 for D (5 bases). V was cut by 0 bases and J by 7 bases, with 11 bases left in between. CDR3 length equals 15 residues. Germline loops: CDR1 SGHRS, CDR2 YFSETQ. CDR3 protein: CASSLGTRGNSPLHF. CDR3 in DNA: TGCGCCAGCAGCTTGGGGACTAGGGGCAATTCACCCCTCCACTTT.

This rearrangement joins TRBV7-3 to TRBJ1-1; 8 bases map to TRBD1. The germline CDR1 and CDR2 sequences are SGHTA and FQGTGA. V trimming: 5 bases; J trimming: 4 bases; junction bases outside the gene matches: 15. The CDR3 is 17 amino acids. CDR3 sequence: CASSRAGQGRAGTEAFF. DNA for the CDR3: TGTGCCAGCAGCCGCGCCGGACAGGGTAGGGCCGGCACTGAAGCTTTCTTT.

This clone was seen only once. The J gene is TRBJ1-1, the V gene TRBV3-1 (or the pseudogene TRBV3-2); D not resolved. The V end lost 4 bases, the J end lost 4 bases, and 4 bases lay between the germline ends. Germline V lookup: CDR1 LGHDT, CDR2 YNNKEL (reference sequence). CDR3 length: 11 residues. The CDR3 nucleotides read TGTGCCAGCAGCCCGGGCACTGAAGCTTTCTTT. It translates to CASSPGTEAFF.

The chain carries TRBV5-5 and TRBJ2-5; D uncertain. V shed 2 bases and J shed 5 bases, with 13 bases lying between them. Germline CDR1 is SGHKS and CDR2 is YYEKEE (reference sequence). The CDR3 spans 14 residues. The CDR3 loop reads CASSFSTDAETQYF. The CDR3 DNA is TGTGCCAGCAGCTTTAGCACTGATGCGGAGACCCAGTACTTC. Full variable domain (outside the CDR3, taken from reference TRBV5-5 and TRBJ2-5): DAGVTQSPTHLIKTRGQQVTLRCSPISGHKSVSWYQQVLGQGPQFIFQYYEKEERGRGNFPDRFSARQFPNYSSELNVNALLLGDSALYLCASSFSTDAETQYFGPGTRLLVL.

The rearrangement links TRBV4-2 to TRBJ1-1; D is possibly TRBD1 (5 bases). Germline V CDR1 and CDR2: LGHNA, YNFKEQ. Trimming took off 0 bases at V and 1 base at J, with 9 bases between the two ends. The CDR3 consists of 15 residues. The DNA of the CDR3 is TGTGCCAGCAGCCAAGATCAGGGTTCGAACACTGAAGCTTTCTTT. The encoded protein is CASSQDQGSNTEAFF.

The gene calls are TRBV2 and TRBJ2-1, with D possibly being TRBD2 (5 bases). This CDR3 comprises 15 residues. The V and J ends lost 4 bases and 1 base respectively, with 11 bases between them. CDR1 and CDR2 from the germline V gene are SNHLY and FYNNEI. CDR3 amino acids: CASSGSAESYNEQFF. The CDR3 DNA reads as TGTGCCAGCAGTGGGTCAGCGGAGTCCTACAATGAGCAGTTCTTC.

The chain carries TRBV5-1 and TRBJ2-1; 10 positions agree with TRBD1. CDR1 is SGHRS, CDR2 YFSETQ, per germline. This CDR3 contains 16 residues. With 0 bases clipped from V and 6 bases from J, the junction kept 6 bases outside the gene matches. The CDR3 sequence is CASSLVGTGEFNEQFF. The CDR3 DNA sequence: TGCGCCAGCAGCTTGGTGGGGACAGGGGAATTCAATGAGCAGTTCTTC.

Worth noting for this clone: The same CDR3 also results from other DNA sequences found in this sample. The chain combines TRBV4-1 with TRBJ1-5, with a weak D call TRBD1 (5 bases). V was clipped by 0 bases and J by 2 bases, with 5 bases between them. Germline V gene data show CDR1 as MGHRA and CDR2 as YSYEKL. The CDR3 extends over 14 amino acids. This CDR3 is CASSQDRGNQPQHF. CDR3 coding DNA: TGCGCCAGCAGCCAAGACAGGGGCAATCAGCCCCAGCATTTT.

This clone has only a few counts. This sequence joins TRBV11-1 and TRBJ1-6; 7 nucleotides agree with TRBD1. The germline CDR1 and CDR2 sequences are SGHAT and FQDESV (reference sequence). The CDR3 is made up of 15 amino acids. With V trimmed by 3 bases and J by 7 bases, 6 bases remained unmatched. CDR3: CASSFLGQYNSPLHF. The CDR3 nucleotides read TGTGCCAGCAGCTTCCTGGGACAGTACAATTCACCCCTCCACTTT.

The J gene is TRBJ2-3, the V gene TRBV6-1; TRBD2 matches 9 bases. The CDR3 length is 16 residues. The ends lost 2 bases at V and 2 bases at J; junction bases unmatched: 5. Germline V lookup: CDR1 MNHNS, CDR2 SASEGT. The CDR3 sequence is CASSELAGRNTDTQYF. For the CDR3, the DNA is TGTGCCAGCAGTGAACTAGCGGGACGCAACACAGATACGCAGTATTTT.

The chain is built from TRBV3-1 (or the pseudogene TRBV3-2) and TRBJ2-3; D unclear. V was cut by 3 bases and J by 2 bases, with 12 bases left in between. The CDR3 loop spans 15 amino acids. CDR1 and CDR2 (germline): LGHDT, YNNKEL (reference sequence). In DNA, the CDR3 is TGTGCCAGCAGCCAGGGTAGCTTGGTCACAGATACGCAGTATTTT. This sequence encodes CASSQGSLVTDTQYF.

The rearrangement uses TRBV4-3 and TRBJ1-1; 8 nucleotides agree with TRBD1. The CDR3 runs to 14 residues. Trimming at V came to 4 bases and at J to 10 bases, leaving 11 bases not matched to a gene. Germline lookup yields CDR1 LGHNA and CDR2 YSLEER. The CDR3, as DNA: TGCGCCAGCAGCCGCCAGGGACAGGCCGTCCGAGCTTTCTTT. Its protein is CASSRQGQAVRAFF.

This clone was seen just once. V and J are TRBV28 and TRBJ2-1; TRBD2 might be the D (7 bases). In germline, CDR1 is MDHEN, CDR2 SYDVKM. This CDR3 has 16 amino acids. With 3 bases removed from V and 9 bases from J, the gap between germline ends came to 21 bases. The CDR3 sequence is CASSFGSGGGRGEQFF. CDR3 nucleotides: TGTGCCAGCAGTTTTGGGTCGGGGGGCGGCCGTGGTGAGCAGTTCTTC.

Comment on this clone: Other DNA variants within this sample encode the same CDR3. This sequence joins TRBV7-2 and TRBJ2-7; TRBD2 aligns across 11 bases. V dropped 5 bases and J dropped 4; count of bases not matched to a gene: 4. The CDR3 covers 14 residues. Looked up from germline, CDR1 is SGHTA and CDR2 is FQGNSA. CDR3 residues: CASSPGTSGYEQYF. The CDR3 nucleotides read TGTGCCAGCAGCCCCGGGACTAGCGGTTACGAGCAGTACTTC.

As to this clone: Sequence at one end of the junction differs from germline and may be a read error. This rearrangement joins TRBV6-2 or TRBV6-3 to TRBJ2-1; possibly TRBD2 for D (5 bases). Germline CDR1 is MNHEY and CDR2 is SVGEGT. The CDR3 sequence is 11 residues long. The CDR3: CASSYPLERIF. CDR3 nucleotides: TGTGCCAGCAGTTACCCCCTGGAGCGGATCTTC.

The rearrangement joins TRBV9 to TRBJ2-5, with TRBD1 matching over 8 bases. Germline loops: CDR1 SGDLS, CDR2 YYNGEE. J lost 2 bases, V lost 0 bases, and 6 bases had no gene match. The CDR3 contains 16 residues. CDR3 sequence reads: CASSVGGQGGQETQYF. The DNA of the CDR3 is TGTGCCAGCAGCGTAGGTGGACAGGGCGGGCAAGAGACCCAGTACTTC.

The rearrangement joins TRBV6-5 to TRBJ2-7; 11 positions match TRBD1. V was pared by 2 bases and J by 0 bases, with 3 bases of the junction left unmatched. This CDR3 region has 16 residues. Germline V gene sequence: CDR1 MNHEY, CDR2 SVGAGI. The DNA of the CDR3 is TGTGCCAGCAGTTACCCCGGGACAGGGGGCTCCTACGAGCAGTACTTC. It translates to CASSYPGTGGSYEQYF.

The rearrangement links TRBV19 to TRBJ2-7; 7 bases line up with TRBD1. Germline CDR1 reads LNHDA; CDR2 reads SQIVND (reference sequence). The CDR3 covers 14 residues. Germline trimming cut 1 base from V and 7 bases from J; bases unmatched to any gene: 7. The CDR3 region is CASSIGDRDGEQYF. CDR3 DNA sequence: TGTGCCAGTAGTATAGGAGACAGGGACGGAGAGCAGTACTTC.

This chain connects TRBV5-1 to TRBJ1-3, with a weak D call TRBD1 (5 bases). The CDR3 runs 14 residues. Germline CDR1 SGHRS, CDR2 YFSETQ. The V end lost 4 bases, the J end lost 2 bases, and 10 bases lay between the germline ends. The CDR3 DNA sequence: TGCGCCAGCAGCCCATCAGGGACTGGAAACACCATATATTTT. It yields the protein CASSPSGTGNTIYF.

The chain employs TRBV9 and TRBJ2-3, with TRBD2 matching 10 bases. With 3 bases clipped from V and 1 base from J, the junction kept 5 bases outside the gene matches. The CDR3 has 16 amino acids. Germline V lookup: CDR1 SGDLS, CDR2 YYNGEE. The CDR3 spells CASSAGTSDRTDTQYF. The CDR3, as DNA: TGTGCCAGCAGCGCCGGGACTAGCGACCGCACAGATACGCAGTATTTT.

Details on this clone: At one boundary the junction diverges from the germline segment, which might be a read error. This chain uses TRBV6-5 with TRBJ1-2, with TRBD1 matching 11 bases. CDR1 is MNHEY and CDR2 is SVGAGI in the germline V gene. The CDR3 consists of 13 residues. Written as DNA, the CDR3 is TGTGCCAGCAGTACCTGGGACAGGGGGTCACTGGGGTTC. Protein: CASSTWDRGSLGF.

This rearrangement joins TRBV7-2 to TRBJ1-5, with 8 bases matching TRBD1. This CDR3 spans 16 amino acids. Germline V gives CDR1 SGHTA, CDR2 FQGNSA. After removal of 5 bases from V and 4 bases from J, the junction contained 10 bases not matched to a gene. The CDR3 sequence is CASSPGQGPKNQPQHF. The CDR3 DNA follows: TGTGCCAGCAGCCCTGGACAGGGTCCAAAAAATCAGCCCCAGCATTTT.

The CDR3 nucleotides are TGTGCCAGCATGATCGGGCTAGCGGGAGGGAATGAGCAGTTCTTC. The encoded protein is CASMIGLAGGNEQFF. The V gene is TRBV2, the J gene TRBJ2-1; 12 nucleotides line up with TRBD2. This CDR3 is 15 amino acids long. After removal of 7 bases from V and 7 bases from J, the junction contained 8 bases not matched to a gene. Germline lookup yields CDR1 SNHLY and CDR2 FYNNEI.